The rows below give T cell receptor beta chains drawn from one sample of a study of glioma-infiltrating T cells. Each CDR3 protein is one row after TCRdb ran MiXCR on the multiplex PCR reads. The data show around 99,000 distinct CDR3 sequences, 20% to 30% seen once. The sample taken for sequencing was glioma tissue, nonneoplastic brain tissue, or PBMCs (not recorded which). These receptors were obtained from a human donor with low-grade glioma or glioblastoma, undergoing nonglioma brain surgery, or in good health (not recorded which). Each CDR3 is given with its conserved first and last residue. A D gene is named only where the DNA matches it firmly. Size values are once, few and many counts, or a class for expanded clones, and some rows have none.

j_call: TRBJ1-1
v_call: TRBV12-3/TRBV12-4
clone_size: many
d_call: .
cdr3_nt: TGTGCCTCGGGACAGAACACTGAAGCTTTCTTT
cdr3_aa: CASGQNTEAFF

j_call: TRBJ2-7
v_call: TRBV6-2/TRBV6-3
clone_size: many
d_call: TRBD1
cdr3_nt: TGTGCCAGCAGTTTATCCAACAGGGGATCCTCCTACGAGCAGTACTTC
cdr3_aa: CASSLSNRGSSYEQYF

j_call: TRBJ1-1
v_call: TRBV16
clone_size: many
d_call: .
cdr3_nt: TGTGCCAGCAGCCAATCAGTGAACACTGAAGCTTTCTTT
cdr3_aa: CASSQSVNTEAFF

j_call: TRBJ1-1
v_call: TRBV30
clone_size: .
d_call: .
cdr3_nt: TGTGCCTGGAGAGCTATGACTGCTGCCTTAGTAGGAGAGATGAACACTGAAGCTTCCTTT
cdr3_aa: CAWRAMTAALVGEMNTEASF

j_call: TRBJ1-1
v_call: TRBV5-1
clone_size: .
d_call: .
cdr3_nt: TGCGCCAGCAGCCTCCCCATGAACACTGAAGCTTTCTTT
cdr3_aa: CASSLPMNTEAFF

j_call: TRBJ1-2
v_call: TRBV18
clone_size: many
d_call: .
cdr3_nt: TGTGCCAGCTCACCGGCAGGGAACTATGGCTACACCTTC
cdr3_aa: CASSPAGNYGYTF

j_call: TRBJ2-1
v_call: TRBV7-9
clone_size: .
d_call: .
cdr3_nt: TGTGCCAGCCCCAGCCCCGGGAGCTACAATGAGCAGTTCTTC
cdr3_aa: CASPSPGSYNEQFF

j_call: TRBJ2-5
v_call: TRBV6-1
clone_size: many
d_call: TRBD2
cdr3_nt: TGTGCCAGCATTCTAGCGGGGAAAGAGACCCAGTACTTC
cdr3_aa: CASILAGKETQYF

j_call: TRBJ2-5
v_call: TRBV7-2
clone_size: once
d_call: .
cdr3_nt: .
cdr3_aa: CASSFYICSASRVQKTQYF

j_call: TRBJ1-1
v_call: TRBV11-3
clone_size: many
d_call: TRBD1
cdr3_nt: TGTGCCAGCAGCTTACCCCGACAGGGGCCCTCTGAAGCTTTCTTT
cdr3_aa: CASSLPRQGPSEAFF

j_call: TRBJ1-1
v_call: TRBV19
clone_size: many
d_call: .
cdr3_nt: TGTGCCAGTGGAGGACAGCTGAACACTGAAGCTTTCTTT
cdr3_aa: CASGGQLNTEAFF

j_call: TRBJ2-1
v_call: TRBV20-1
clone_size: .
d_call: .
cdr3_nt: TGCAGTGCTCACCTGCTCGGATCCGGACAGAACTTCTACAATAAGCAGTTCTTC
cdr3_aa: CSAHLLGSGQNFYNKQFF

j_call: TRBJ1-5
v_call: TRBV7-2
clone_size: .
d_call: .
cdr3_nt: .
cdr3_aa: CASSFYICSAREDSGNQPQHF

j_call: TRBJ2-3
v_call: TRBV10-3
clone_size: many
d_call: TRBD2
cdr3_nt: TGTGCCATCAGTGAACCGCGGGAGGGCCCTAGCACAGATACGCAGTATTTT
cdr3_aa: CAISEPREGPSTDTQYF

j_call: TRBJ2-7
v_call: TRBV5-1
clone_size: many
d_call: TRBD1
cdr3_nt: TGCGCCAGCACCCGGACAGGGAGCTCCTACGAGCAGTACTTC
cdr3_aa: CASTRTGSSYEQYF

j_call: TRBJ2-6
v_call: TRBV25-1
clone_size: many
d_call: TRBD1
cdr3_nt: TGTGCCAGCAGTGACCCCAACCCCCTCGGGACAGGGTACCAAGGGGCCAACGTCCTGACTTTC
cdr3_aa: CASSDPNPLGTGYQGANVLTF

j_call: TRBJ2-7
v_call: TRBV4-3
clone_size: many
d_call: TRBD2
cdr3_nt: TGCGCCAGCAGCCAATCGCCGGGACTAGCGATATACGAGCAGTACTTC
cdr3_aa: CASSQSPGLAIYEQYF

j_call: TRBJ2-3
v_call: TRBV27
clone_size: .
d_call: TRBD2
cdr3_nt: TGTGCCAGCAGTTTAGAAGGTAGCGGGAGGAGCACAGATACGAAGTATTTT
cdr3_aa: CASSLEGSGRSTDTKYF

j_call: TRBJ2-3
v_call: TRBV3-1
clone_size: many
d_call: TRBD2
cdr3_nt: TGTGCCTCGGCGGGGGGGGCCAGGGATACGCAGTATTTT
cdr3_aa: CASAGGARDTQYF

j_call: TRBJ1-1
v_call: TRBV28
clone_size: many
d_call: .
cdr3_nt: TGTGCCAGCAGCCAAACAGGGAGAGGCACTGAAGCTTTCTTT
cdr3_aa: CASSQTGRGTEAFF

j_call: TRBJ2-1
v_call: TRBV12-3/TRBV12-4
clone_size: once
d_call: .
cdr3_nt: TGTGCCAGCATATGGGGAGCGCCCTACAATGAGCAGTTCTTC
cdr3_aa: CASIWGAPYNEQFF

j_call: TRBJ2-3
v_call: TRBV7-2
clone_size: .
d_call: .
cdr3_nt: TGTGCCAGCAACCCCAGAGGGGGGGCGTATGATACGCAGTATTTT
cdr3_aa: CASNPRGGAYDTQYF

j_call: TRBJ2-1
v_call: TRBV6-1
clone_size: many
d_call: TRBD2
cdr3_nt: TGTGCCAGCAGTCCAGGGACTACAAACAATGAGCAGTTCTTC
cdr3_aa: CASSPGTTNNEQFF

j_call: TRBJ2-5
v_call: TRBV18
clone_size: few
d_call: .
cdr3_nt: TGTGCCAGCTCACAACGGGACACCTCCATGGGCCCCCAGTACTTC
cdr3_aa: CASSQRDTSMGPQYF

j_call: TRBJ1-2
v_call: TRBV7-2
clone_size: .
d_call: .
cdr3_nt: TGTGCCAGCAGCTTAAGTAGAACGGGGGCCCTGAAAGAGGGCTACACCTTC
cdr3_aa: CASSLSRTGALKEGYTF

j_call: TRBJ2-1
v_call: TRBV4-2
clone_size: .
d_call: .
cdr3_nt: TGTGCCAGCAGCCAAGTGAGGTGTGTCAATGAGCAGTTCTTC
cdr3_aa: CASSQVRCVNEQFF

j_call: TRBJ1-6
v_call: TRBV2
clone_size: many
d_call: .
cdr3_nt: TGTGCCAGCAGTCCGTTTGGGACTTCTAATTCACCCCTCCACTTT
cdr3_aa: CASSPFGTSNSPLHF

j_call: TRBJ2-7
v_call: TRBV7-9
clone_size: many
d_call: .
cdr3_nt: TGTGCCAGCAGACTATGGGAAAGCGAGCAGTACTTC
cdr3_aa: CASRLWESEQYF

j_call: TRBJ1-2
v_call: TRBV28
clone_size: many
d_call: .
cdr3_nt: TGTGCCAGCAGTTCCCCCGGGTCAATCCCGATAAGGAGCTATGGCTACACCTTC
cdr3_aa: CASSSPGSIPIRSYGYTF

j_call: TRBJ1-2
v_call: TRBV27
clone_size: few
d_call: TRBD1
cdr3_nt: TGTGCCAGCAGTTCCATCGGACAGGCGCGTATGCGCTACACCTTC
cdr3_aa: CASSSIGQARMRYTF

j_call: TRBJ2-7
v_call: TRBV12-3/TRBV12-4
clone_size: few
d_call: .
cdr3_nt: TGTGCCAGCAGAGTTGGGGGCTCCTACGAGCAGTACTTC
cdr3_aa: CASRVGGSYEQYF

j_call: TRBJ2-1
v_call: TRBV6-2/TRBV6-3
clone_size: many
d_call: .
cdr3_nt: TGTGCCAGCAGTTGGGACTCTAATGAGCAGTTCTTC
cdr3_aa: CASSWDSNEQFF

j_call: TRBJ2-7
v_call: TRBV4-3
clone_size: many
d_call: .
cdr3_nt: TGCGCCAGCAGCCAAGATTGGAAGAGCTCCTACGAGCAGTACTTC
cdr3_aa: CASSQDWKSSYEQYF

j_call: TRBJ1-1
v_call: TRBV6-2/TRBV6-3
clone_size: many
d_call: .
cdr3_nt: TGTGCCAGCAGTTACTCGCGGGCCATGGAAGCTTTCTTT
cdr3_aa: CASSYSRAMEAFF

j_call: TRBJ1-5
v_call: TRBV9
clone_size: few
d_call: TRBD1
cdr3_nt: TGTGCCAGCAGCGCAGGGACAGGCTGGGATCAGCCCCAGCATTTT
cdr3_aa: CASSAGTGWDQPQHF

j_call: TRBJ1-2
v_call: TRBV27
clone_size: many
d_call: .
cdr3_nt: TGTGCCAGCAGTTTAGGGACGGTGGCGGATGGCTACACCTTC
cdr3_aa: CASSLGTVADGYTF

j_call: TRBJ2-1
v_call: TRBV29-1
clone_size: .
d_call: TRBD2
cdr3_nt: TGCAGCGTTCCACCCCCGACTAGCGGGCACTCCTACAATGAGCAGTTCTTC
cdr3_aa: CSVPPPTSGHSYNEQFF

j_call: TRBJ2-1
v_call: TRBV28
clone_size: many
d_call: .
cdr3_nt: TGTGCCAGCAGGGGGGACGTGGAGACAAACAATGAGCAGTTCTTC
cdr3_aa: CASRGDVETNNEQFF

j_call: TRBJ2-7
v_call: TRBV12-3/TRBV12-4
clone_size: .
d_call: TRBD1
cdr3_nt: TGTGCCAGCAGTCCGACAGGGGGGAATTACGAGCAGTACTTC
cdr3_aa: CASSPTGGNYEQYF

j_call: TRBJ2-7
v_call: TRBV5-4
clone_size: few
d_call: TRBD2
cdr3_nt: TGTGCCAGCAGCTTGACTAGCGGGGGCTCCTACGAGCAGTACTTC
cdr3_aa: CASSLTSGGSYEQYF

j_call: TRBJ1-1
v_call: TRBV6-1
clone_size: .
d_call: .
cdr3_nt: TGTGCCAGCAGTGAAGCCCCCCCGGGAACCACTGAAGCTTTCTTT
cdr3_aa: CASSEAPPGTTEAFF

j_call: TRBJ1-1
v_call: TRBV28
clone_size: .
d_call: .
cdr3_nt: TGTGCCAGCATCGAACAGGGAAGGACGAACACTGCAGCTTTCTTT
cdr3_aa: CASIEQGRTNTAAFF

j_call: TRBJ1-3
v_call: TRBV5-1
clone_size: many
d_call: .
cdr3_nt: TGCGCCAGCAACCCGGACGGCGCCGGAAACACCATATATTTT
cdr3_aa: CASNPDGAGNTIYF

j_call: TRBJ2-3
v_call: TRBV7-2
clone_size: many
d_call: TRBD2
cdr3_nt: TGTGCCAGCAATTGGGGGCTAGCGGGCCCCCAAATCACAGATACGCAGTATTTT
cdr3_aa: CASNWGLAGPQITDTQYF

j_call: TRBJ2-5
v_call: TRBV28
clone_size: .
d_call: TRBD2
cdr3_nt: TGTGCCAGCAGCGTGAGGGGGACTAGCGGTAGCGTCCGAGAGACCGAGTACTTC
cdr3_aa: CASSVRGTSGSVRETEYF

j_call: TRBJ2-1
v_call: TRBV4-1
clone_size: .
d_call: TRBD2
cdr3_nt: TGCGCCAGCAGCCTTACAGCGGGAGGCTACGAGCAGTTCTTC
cdr3_aa: CASSLTAGGYEQFF